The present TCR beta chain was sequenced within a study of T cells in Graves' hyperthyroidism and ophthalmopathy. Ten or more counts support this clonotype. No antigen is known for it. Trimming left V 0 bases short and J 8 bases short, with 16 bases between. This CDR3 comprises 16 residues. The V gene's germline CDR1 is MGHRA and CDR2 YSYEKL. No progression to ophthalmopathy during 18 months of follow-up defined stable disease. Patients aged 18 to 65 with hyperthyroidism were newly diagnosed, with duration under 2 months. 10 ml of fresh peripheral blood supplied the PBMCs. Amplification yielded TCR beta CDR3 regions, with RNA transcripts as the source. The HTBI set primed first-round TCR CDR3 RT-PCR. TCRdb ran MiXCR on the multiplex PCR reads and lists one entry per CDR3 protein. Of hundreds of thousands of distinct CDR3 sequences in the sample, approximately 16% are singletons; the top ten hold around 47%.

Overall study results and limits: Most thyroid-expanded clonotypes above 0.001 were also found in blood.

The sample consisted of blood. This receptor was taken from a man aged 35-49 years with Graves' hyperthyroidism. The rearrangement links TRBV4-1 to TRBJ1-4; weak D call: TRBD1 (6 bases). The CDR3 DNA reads TGCGCCAGCAGCCAAGATTGGGCACAGGGAGGCGAAAAACTGTTTTTT. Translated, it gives CASSQDWAQGGEKLFF.